This entry lists 24 T cell receptor beta chains sequenced from one sample in a study of Tregs in tolerant kidney transplant recipients. TCRdb's copy holds only in-frame clones and misses some; the assay was immunoSEQ multiplex PCR. The sample comprises approximately 260,000 clones, roughly 80% of which are singletons, and about 0.58% rests with the top ten. The sample was CD4+ T cells from blood. The source is a human donor in good health.

In this sample, this clone turned up once. The chain has TRBV30 and TRBJ1-6; D gene ambiguous. V was clipped by 4 bases and J by 5 bases, with 12 bases between them. Germline V gives CDR1 GTSNPN, CDR2 SVGIG (reference sequence). This CDR3 contains 14 residues. The CDR3 DNA follows: TGTGCCTGGAACATGTTTTCTAATAATTCACCCCTCCACTTT. Protein product: CAWNMFSNNSPLHF.

This clone showed up just a few times. The chain is built from TRBV28 and TRBJ2-7, with TRBD2 identical over 9 bases. The CDR3 loop spans 13 amino acids. The germline gives CDR1 MDHEN, CDR2 SYDVKM. Unmatched junction bases numbered 3, after V lost 2 bases and J lost 7 bases. The CDR3 protein is CASSLTSGFEQYF. CDR3 bases: TGTGCCAGCAGTTTAACTAGCGGGTTTGAGCAGTACTTC.

The chain joins TRBV6-1 to TRBJ2-7, with 10 bases aligning to TRBD2. With 2 bases clipped from V and 0 bases from J, the junction kept 10 bases outside the gene matches. CDR1 is MNHNS, CDR2 SASEGT, per germline. This CDR3 is 18 amino acids long. The CDR3 bases are TGTGCCAGCAGTGAAAGGGTTAGCGGGGGGACCCTCTCCTACGAGCAGTACTTC. It yields the protein CASSERVSGGTLSYEQYF.

The chain has TRBV6-5 and TRBJ2-7; weak D call: TRBD1 (6 bases). Germline-derived CDR1 and CDR2 are MNHEY and SVGAGI. Trimming cost V 6 bases and J 7 bases, with 13 bases left between them. The CDR3 totals 12 residues. The CDR3 here is CASSLEGGEQYF. DNA for the CDR3: TGTGCCAGCAGCCTGGAAGGGGGTGAGCAGTACTTC.

This clone was picked up one time. The gene calls are TRBV7-8 and TRBJ2-7, with D perhaps matching TRBD2 (6 bases). CDR3 size: 14 residues. Germline loops: CDR1 SGHVS, CDR2 FQNEAQ. Trimming took 7 bases from V and 7 from J, leaving 20 bases between them. CDR3 DNA: TGTGCCAGCACCTATGCGTCGGGGGTGGGGGAGCAGTACTTC. Its translation: CASTYASGVGEQYF. Together with reference TRBV7-8 and TRBJ2-7, the CDR3 gives the full variable domain: GAGVSQSPRYKVAKRGQDVALRCDPISGHVSLFWYQQALGQGPEFLTYFQNEAQLDKSGLPSDRFFAERPEGSVSTLKIQRTQQEDSAVYLCASTYASGVGEQYFGPGTRLTVT.

The chain has TRBV5-1 and TRBJ2-5, with 10 bases matching TRBD1. The CDR3 has 19 amino acids. The V gene end was trimmed by 0 bases and the J gene end by 4 bases; junction bases not matched to a gene: 15. Germline V gene data show CDR1 as SGHRS and CDR2 as YFSETQ. This CDR3 is CASSLETTGGWGVRETQYF. In nucleotides, the CDR3 is TGCGCCAGCAGCTTGGAAACGACAGGGGGCTGGGGTGTGAGAGAGACCCAGTACTTC. The whole variable domain, filled in from reference TRBV5-1 and TRBJ2-5, reads KAGVTQTPRYLIKTRGQQVTLSCSPISGHRSVSWYQQTPGQGLQFLFEYFSETQRNKGNFPGRFSGRQFSNSRSEMNVSTLELGDSALYLCASSLETTGGWGVRETQYFGPGTRLLVL.

This clone was seen a handful of times. V gene TRBV5-1 combines with J gene TRBJ2-2; the D is unclear. Per the germline V gene, CDR1 is SGHRS and CDR2 is YFSETQ. The CDR3 length is 13 residues. V lost 3 bases, J lost 3 bases, and 6 bases lay in between. The CDR3, as DNA: TGCGCCAGCAGCTCGGCCGACACCGGGGAGCTGTTTTTT. Translation gives CASSSADTGELFF. Looking up the rest from reference TRBV5-1 and TRBJ2-2 gives the full variable domain: KAGVTQTPRYLIKTRGQQVTLSCSPISGHRSVSWYQQTPGQGLQFLFEYFSETQRNKGNFPGRFSGRQFSNSRSEMNVSTLELGDSALYLCASSSADTGELFFGEGSRLTVL.

This chain connects TRBV6-5 to TRBJ2-1; D might be TRBD2 (5 bases). Trimming removed 0 bases from V and 7 bases from J, with 16 bases in between. The V gene's germline CDR1 is MNHEY and CDR2 SVGAGI. CDR3 length: 16 amino acids. The CDR3 region has the DNA TGTGCCAGCAGTTACTCGGGGAGAGTGCGGTTGAATGAGCAGTTCTTC. Encoded protein: CASSYSGRVRLNEQFF.

This sequence joins TRBV5-1 and TRBJ2-3; a weak D match, TRBD2 (6 bases). This CDR3 contains 17 residues. Germline CDR1 and CDR2: SGHRS and YFSETQ. V lost 0 bases, J lost 4 bases, and 18 bases lay in between. CDR3 residues: CASSLGSSGPAPDTQYF. The CDR3 nucleotides are TGCGCCAGCAGCTTGGGGAGCAGCGGGCCAGCTCCAGATACGCAGTATTTT.

This chain uses TRBV10-1 with TRBJ1-1; the D is unclear. Per germline, CDR1 WNHNN and CDR2 SYGVQD (reference sequence). There are 13 residues in the CDR3. V lost 6 bases and J 0 bases, leaving 8 bases between the germline ends. The CDR3 DNA sequence: TGCGCCAGCAGCGCCCAGATGAACACTGAAGCTTTCTTT. Its protein is CASSAQMNTEAFF.

J is TRBJ2-7 and V is TRBV10-2, with D possibly called TRBD1 or TRBD2 (5 bases each). Germline CDR1 WSHSY, CDR2 SAAADI. V was clipped by 6 bases and J by 5 bases, with 14 bases between them. The CDR3 covers 13 residues. The CDR3 nucleotides read TGCGCCAGCAGCATGGGGCTCGGGGACGAGCAGTACTTC. Its translation is CASSMGLGDEQYF.

The chain carries TRBV7-9 and TRBJ1-2, with D possibly being TRBD1 (5 bases). CDR3 length: 13 amino acids. In germline, CDR1 is SEHNR, CDR2 FQNEAQ (reference sequence). The V end lost 2 bases, the J end lost 6 bases, and 10 bases lay between the germline ends. The CDR3 DNA sequence: TGTGCCAGCAGCTTAATACAGGCCCATGGCTACACCTTC. Amino acids: CASSLIQAHGYTF. The variable domain in full, completed from reference TRBV7-9 and TRBJ1-2, reads DTGVSQNPRHKITKRGQNVTFRCDPISEHNRLYWYRQTLGQGPEFLTYFQNEAQLEKSRLLSDRFSAERPKGSFSTLEIQRTEQGDSAMYLCASSLIQAHGYTFGSGTRLTVV.

This chain joins TRBV18 and TRBJ2-1; TRBD2 aligns across 10 bases. The length of the CDR3 is 18 residues. CDR1 and CDR2 (germline): KGHSH, LQKENI. The V and J ends lost 2 bases and 7 bases, in that order; junction bases with no gene match: 14. CDR3 coding DNA: TGTGCCAGCTCACCAAACCCTTCTAGCGGGAGTACGGGAAATGAGCAGTTCTTC. Its translation is CASSPNPSSGSTGNEQFF. The full variable domain, completed using reference TRBV18 and TRBJ2-1, is NAGVMQNPRHLVRRRGQEARLRCSPMKGHSHVYWYRQLPEEGLKFMVYLQKENIIDESGMPKERFSAEFPKEGPSILRIQQVVRGDSAAYFCASSPNPSSGSTGNEQFFGPGTRLTVL.

V and J are TRBV4-1 and TRBJ1-6; TRBD1 aligns across 7 bases. V lost 1 base, J lost 7 bases, and 10 bases stayed unmatched. The CDR3 covers 17 residues. Germline loops: CDR1 MGHRA, CDR2 YSYEKL. CDR3 loop: CASSQGLGGQGNSPLHF. The CDR3 DNA reads as TGCGCCAGCAGCCAAGGCTTAGGGGGCCAGGGCAATTCACCCCTCCACTTT.

The chain joins TRBV18 to TRBJ1-4; 7 positions agree with TRBD1. The V gene's germline CDR1 is KGHSH and CDR2 LQKENI. Losses at the gene ends were 3 bases for V and 7 bases for J; bases not matched to a gene: 5. The CDR3 sequence is 14 residues long. The CDR3 DNA reads as TGTGCCAGCTCACCTGGGCACAGGGGTGAAAAACTGTTTTTT. Amino acid sequence: CASSPGHRGEKLFF.

CDR3 sequence: CASSSGGQETQYF. DNA of the CDR3: TGTGCCAGCAGCTCCGGGGGGCAAGAGACCCAGTACTTC. The V and J genes are TRBV7-3 and TRBJ2-5; 7 bases map to TRBD2. Trimming took 4 bases from V and 2 from J; bases not matched to a gene: 1. Germline assignment: CDR1 SGHTA and CDR2 FQGTGA. The length of the CDR3 is 13 residues.

This clone appeared once. The rearrangement uses TRBV4-2 and TRBJ2-3, with TRBD2 matching 14 bases. There are 18 residues in the CDR3. J gave up 2 bases and V 3 bases, and 7 bases lay outside the gene matches. Germline CDR1 reads LGHNA; CDR2 reads YNFKEQ. In DNA form, the CDR3 reads TGTGCCAGCAGCCACGGGACTAGCGGGAGCGAACTCACAGATACGCAGTATTTT. Protein product: CASSHGTSGSELTDTQYF.

The rearrangement joins TRBV6-5 to TRBJ1-2; D is unresolved. The CDR3 is made up of 11 amino acids. V was clipped by 4 bases and J by 6 bases, with 6 bases between them. Germline CDR1 reads MNHEY; CDR2 reads SVGAGI. The CDR3 protein is CASSWRNGYTF. CDR3 bases: TGTGCCAGCAGTTGGAGAAATGGCTACACCTTC.

This chain joins TRBV18 and TRBJ1-1, with TRBD1 identical over 7 bases. V lost 7 bases and J lost 0; bases outside the gene matches: 5. The CDR3 has 14 amino acids. Germline CDR1 is KGHSH and CDR2 is LQKENI. The CDR3: CASFYRGMNTEAFF. DNA of the CDR3: TGTGCCAGCTTCTACAGGGGTATGAACACTGAAGCTTTCTTT.

This clone has a single count. Within the sample, other DNA sequences also encode this same CDR3. The chain uses TRBV5-4 and TRBJ2-7, with D uncertain. V lost 2 bases and J 0 bases, leaving 9 bases between the germline ends. Germline CDR1 SGHNT, CDR2 YYREEE (reference sequence). There are 14 residues in the CDR3. DNA for the CDR3: TGTGCCAGCAGCTTCCTAGGAAGCTCCTACGAGCAGTACTTC. Its protein is CASSFLGSSYEQYF. The full variable domain, rest sourced from reference TRBV5-4 and TRBJ2-7, is ETGVTQSPTHLIKTRGQQVTLRCSSQSGHNTVSWYQQALGQGPQFIFQYYREEENGRGNFPPRFSGLQFPNYSSELNVNALELDDSALYLCASSFLGSSYEQYFGPGTRLTVT.

The J gene is TRBJ2-3, the V gene TRBV4-1; 7 positions match TRBD1. The V segment lost 4 bases and the J segment 4 bases; nucleotides outside the gene matches: 8. CDR1 and CDR2 from the germline V gene are MGHRA and YSYEKL. The CDR3 loop spans 15 amino acids. The CDR3 spells CASSPDRVAADTQYF. Here the CDR3 DNA reads TGCGCCAGCAGCCCCGACAGGGTAGCTGCAGATACGCAGTATTTT.

The chain links TRBV5-8 to TRBJ1-2; weak D call: TRBD1 (5 bases). The CDR3 contains 13 residues. CDR1 is SGHTS, CDR2 YDEGEE, per germline. With 4 bases removed from V and 4 bases from J, the gap between germline ends came to 11 bases. CDR3 protein: CASSGWGLYGYTF. Here the CDR3 DNA reads TGTGCCAGCAGCGGGTGGGGACTCTATGGCTACACCTTC.

This chain links TRBV18 with TRBJ1-3, with D perhaps TRBD1 (5 bases). Trimming stripped 6 bases from V and 0 bases from J, with 12 bases between. Germline lookup yields CDR1 KGHSH and CDR2 LQKENI. The length of the CDR3 is 15 residues. The CDR3 reads CASSRQGPSGNTIYF. The DNA of the CDR3 is TGTGCCAGCTCCCGCCAGGGACCCTCTGGAAACACCATATATTTT.

This chain links TRBV11-2 with TRBJ2-1; 16 positions agree with TRBD2. With 3 bases clipped from V and 10 bases from J, the junction kept 3 bases outside the gene matches. The CDR3 sequence is 15 residues long. The germline V gene has CDR1 SGHAT and CDR2 FQNNGV. This CDR3 is CASSLVGLAGGEQFF. The CDR3 DNA reads as TGTGCCAGCAGCTTGGTGGGACTAGCGGGAGGGGAGCAGTTCTTC.